One and the same sample provided the 22 T cell receptor beta chains below, sequenced in a study of control samples from healthy donors and cancer patients. Repertoires were generated with immunoSEQ multiplex PCR, while TCRdb's copy carries only in-frame clones and drops some. This table holds around 200,000 clones, approximately 92% found once. The sequencing sample was made of blood. Receptors were obtained from a man aged 18 to 35 in good health.

J is TRBJ1-6 and V is TRBV14; no clear D gene. Deletions cut 2 bases from V and 6 bases from J, with 8 bases between. This CDR3 has 14 amino acids. The germline gives CDR1 SGHDN, CDR2 FVKESK. Here the CDR3 reads CASSQQGFNSPLHF. In DNA, the CDR3 is TGTGCCAGCAGCCAACAAGGCTTTAATTCACCCCTCCACTTT.

The V gene is TRBV5-1, the J gene TRBJ2-7; TRBD2 agrees at 10 bases. The CDR3 is made up of 15 amino acids. V lost 0 bases to trimming and J lost 5 bases; unmatched junction nucleotides: 5. Per germline, CDR1 SGHRS and CDR2 YFSETQ. The CDR3 coding sequence is TGCGCCAGCAGCTTGGGACTAGCGGGCGTTAACGAGCAGTACTTC. It specifies CASSLGLAGVNEQYF.

The genes are TRBV6-5 and TRBJ1-3; D is unclear. This CDR3 comprises 14 residues. With 2 bases removed from V and 2 bases from J, the gap between germline ends came to 7 bases. Germline loops: CDR1 MNHEY, CDR2 SVGAGI. This chain's CDR3 is CASSYDGPGNTIYF. In DNA form, the CDR3 reads TGTGCCAGCAGTTACGACGGTCCTGGAAACACCATATATTTT.

The CDR3 sequence is CASSFRRIDSPLHF. For the CDR3, the DNA is TGTGCCAGCAGCTTTCGGCGGATAGATTCACCCCTCCACTTT. This chain connects TRBV7-8 to TRBJ1-6; no definite D call. V shed 3 bases and J shed 8 bases, with 11 bases lying between them. This CDR3 has 14 residues. CDR1 SGHVS and CDR2 FQNEAQ come from the germline V gene.

This clone came up once. J is TRBJ1-6 and V is TRBV19; 9 bases align to TRBD1. Unmatched junction bases numbered 7, after V lost 4 bases and J lost 0 bases. The CDR3 covers 18 residues. The germline CDR1 and CDR2 sequences are LNHDA and SQIVND (reference sequence). The CDR3 protein is CASSTGQGLFSYNSPLHF. CDR3 sequence (DNA): TGTGCCAGTAGTACGGGACAGGGCCTCTTCTCCTATAATTCACCCCTCCACTTT.

This rearrangement joins TRBV12-3 or TRBV12-4 to TRBJ2-7; the D is unclear. V was shortened by 2 bases and J by 5 bases, with 7 bases between the two germline ends. The CDR3 consists of 12 residues. The CDR3: CASSLYPHEQYF. The CDR3 bases are TGTGCCAGCAGTTTATACCCCCACGAGCAGTACTTC.

This chain connects TRBV19 to TRBJ1-4, with D perhaps matching TRBD1 (5 bases). V gave up 7 bases and J gave up 6 bases, with 15 bases separating them. The CDR3 runs to 14 residues. Germline V CDR1 and CDR2: LNHDA, SQIVND (reference sequence). Here the CDR3 reads CASKGTFRDEKLFF. The CDR3, as DNA: TGTGCCAGTAAGGGCACTTTCAGGGATGAAAAACTGTTTTTT. The full variable domain, completed using reference TRBV19 and TRBJ1-4, is DGGITQSPKYLFRKEGQNVTLSCEQNLNHDAMYWYRQDPGQGLRLIYYSQIVNDFQKGDIAEGYSVSREKKESFPLTVTSAQKNPTAFYLCASKGTFRDEKLFFGSGTQLSVL.

Details on this clone: A read error may account for a junction end that differs from germline. J is TRBJ2-4 and V is TRBV7-2, with D uncertain. Looked up from germline, CDR1 is SGHTA and CDR2 is FQGNSA. The CDR3 is 13 residues long. The CDR3 spells CASSLGWGNIQYF. DNA for the CDR3: TGTGCCAGCAGTTTAGGGTGGGGAAACATTCAGTACTTC.

The gene calls are TRBV27 and TRBJ2-1, with D tentatively TRBD2 (6 bases). Between the trimmed V and J ends, which lost 0 bases and 8 bases, there was a span of 8 bases. The CDR3 is made up of 13 amino acids. The germline V gene encodes CDR1 MNHEY and CDR2 SMNVEV (reference sequence). Here the CDR3 DNA reads TGTGCCAGCAGTTTATCATGGGGGGATGAGCAGTTCTTC. Its protein is CASSLSWGDEQFF.

Regarding this clone: Other DNA sequences in this specimen translate into the identical CDR3. The chain has TRBV30 and TRBJ2-1; D is possibly TRBD2 (7 bases). The CDR3 length is 16 residues. Germline V lookup: CDR1 GTSNPN, CDR2 SVGIG (reference sequence). The CDR3 sequence: CARGAGALSSYNEQFF. In DNA, the CDR3 is TGTGCTCGAGGGGCGGGGGCCTTAAGCTCCTACAATGAGCAGTTCTTC.

The chain joins TRBV6-1 to TRBJ1-5, with D possibly TRBD1 on 5 matching bases. Germline V gives CDR1 MNHNS, CDR2 SASEGT. V was trimmed by 3 bases and J by 9 bases, leaving 6 bases between them. The CDR3 is 11 amino acids. The CDR3 loop is CASSDGGPQHF. The CDR3 coding sequence is TGTGCCAGCAGTGATGGGGGGCCCCAGCATTTT.

This clone has a single count. The CDR3 coding sequence is TGTGCCTGGAGTGGGAACAGCGATAATTCACCCCTCCACTTT. This translates into CAWSGNSDNSPLHF. This chain joins TRBV30 and TRBJ1-6; D call uncertain. With 1 base removed from V and 5 bases from J, the gap between germline ends came to 9 bases. Germline V lookup: CDR1 GTSNPN, CDR2 SVGIG (reference sequence). The CDR3 runs to 14 residues.

In this sample, this clone turned up a few times. This CDR3 is also generated by other DNA sequences in the sample. V is TRBV7-3 and J is TRBJ1-1; D might be TRBD1 (5 bases). CDR1 SGHTA and CDR2 FQGTGA come from the germline V gene. Trimming left V 0 bases short and J 3 bases short, with 5 bases between. This CDR3 has 13 amino acids. The CDR3 sequence is CASSLTGDTEAFF. The DNA of the CDR3 is TGTGCCAGCAGCTTAACGGGGGACACTGAAGCTTTCTTT.

This rearrangement joins TRBV10-3 to TRBJ2-6; D remains ambiguous. Trimming left V 2 bases short and J 1 base short, with 6 bases between. This CDR3 has 15 residues. Germline CDR1 reads ENHRY; CDR2 reads SYGVKD. CDR3 residues: CAISEQDSGANVLTF. The DNA for the CDR3 is TGTGCCATCAGTGAGCAGGATTCTGGGGCCAACGTCCTGACTTTC.

The DNA of the CDR3 is TGTGCCAGCAGCTTGGACCGACAGAGTGGTGAGCAGTTCTTC. It codes for CASSLDRQSGEQFF. The rearrangement links TRBV5-4 to TRBJ2-1, with a weak D call TRBD1 (5 bases). V was cut by 0 bases and J by 9 bases, with 13 bases left in between. CDR3 length: 14 residues. CDR1 is SGHNT and CDR2 is YYREEE in the germline V gene (reference sequence). Together with reference TRBV5-4 and TRBJ2-1, the CDR3 gives the full variable domain: ETGVTQSPTHLIKTRGQQVTLRCSSQSGHNTVSWYQQALGQGPQFIFQYYREEENGRGNFPPRFSGLQFPNYSSELNVNALELDDSALYLCASSLDRQSGEQFFGPGTRLTVL.

The chain joins TRBV11-1 to TRBJ2-7; D gene uncertain. The CDR3 has 14 amino acids. Per the germline V gene, CDR1 is SGHAT and CDR2 is FQDESV (reference sequence). The germline V and J ends were trimmed by 1 base and 2 bases, with 9 bases remaining between them. The CDR3 bases are TGTGCCAGCAGCTTAGATACCAGAGCCTACGAGCAGTACTTC. Translating gives CASSLDTRAYEQYF.

This clone came up once. This chain uses TRBV29-1 with TRBJ2-1; 8 bases fit TRBD1. This CDR3 region has 14 residues. Germline V gives CDR1 SQVTM, CDR2 ANQGSEA. With V trimmed by 5 bases and J by 5 bases, 8 bases remained unmatched. As DNA, the CDR3 is TGCAGCGTTCCCTCTCGGGACAGGCACAATGAGCAGTTCTTC. Translation: CSVPSRDRHNEQFF.

This clone has just one count. V gene TRBV14 combines with J gene TRBJ2-7, with 8 bases lining up with TRBD1. The length of the CDR3 is 13 residues. Losses at the gene ends were 4 bases for V and 2 bases for J; bases not matched to a gene: 1. The germline CDR1 and CDR2 sequences are SGHDN and FVKESK. The DNA for the CDR3 is TGTGCCAGCAGCCTCAGGGGGCCCTACGAGCAGTACTTC. Translating it yields CASSLRGPYEQYF.

This clone was counted a few times. At the DNA level, this CDR3 is encoded by other sequences in the same sample as well. V is TRBV5-8 and J is TRBJ1-3; 8 bases match TRBD1. The germline CDR1 and CDR2 sequences are SGHTS and YDEGEE. The trim removed 5 bases at V and 4 bases at J, leaving 8 bases unmatched. This CDR3 comprises 15 residues. The CDR3 DNA sequence: TGTGCCAGCAGATCGGACAGGGTCCCCGGAAACACCATATATTTT. This gives the protein CASRSDRVPGNTIYF. The complete variable domain, with remaining parts taken from reference TRBV5-8 and TRBJ1-3, reads EAGVTQSPTHLIKTRGQQATLRCSPISGHTSVYWYQQALGLGLQFLLWYDEGEERNRGNFPPRFSGRQFPNYSSELNVNALELEDSALYLCASRSDRVPGNTIYFGEGSWLTVV.

V is TRBV9 and J is TRBJ2-2; the match to TRBD1 covers 8 bases. Germline loops: CDR1 SGDLS, CDR2 YYNGEE. V shed 3 bases, J shed 7 bases, and the junction held 8 bases outside the gene matches. This CDR3 is 15 amino acids long. CDR3 DNA sequence: TGTGCCAGCAGCGACCGGGACAGGAGATTCGGGGAGCTGTTTTTT. Encoded protein: CASSDRDRRFGELFF.

The rearrangement links TRBV6-2 or TRBV6-3 to TRBJ2-3; 8 bases agree with TRBD2. Germline values: CDR1 MNHEY, CDR2 SVGEGT. V was clipped by 2 bases and J by 2 bases; unmatched bases: 6. This CDR3 has 16 amino acids. The CDR3 reads CASSYARGGVTDTQYF. The CDR3 region has the DNA TGTGCCAGCAGTTACGCCCGGGGGGGAGTCACAGATACGCAGTATTTT.

The V and J genes are TRBV6-1 and TRBJ2-3, with 11 bases matching TRBD2. The V gene end was trimmed by 0 bases and the J gene end by 6 bases; junction bases not matched to a gene: 20. The CDR3 consists of 21 residues. CDR1 and CDR2 from the germline V gene are MNHNS and SASEGT. The CDR3 loop reads CASSEANTLAGGPNSYDTQYF. Here the CDR3 DNA reads TGTGCCAGCAGTGAAGCTAATACTCTAGCGGGGGGCCCAAATTCTTACGATACGCAGTATTTT.